A single T cell receptor beta chain is shown here with its context. It was RNA transcripts that yielded the amplified TCR beta CDR3 regions. The TCR CDR3 first-round RT-PCR relied on the HTBI primer set. From the multiplex PCR reads, TCRdb called clonotypes with MiXCR, one entry per CDR3 protein. The sample shows fewer than 650,000 distinct CDR3 sequences, roughly 14% of them seen only once. CDR3 size: 15 residues. V was clipped by 4 bases and J by 6 bases, with 15 bases between them. The data derive from a study of T cells in Graves' hyperthyroidism and ophthalmopathy. Any patient presenting with uncontrolled infection, other autoimmune disease, pregnancy or lactation was left out.

Sequenced input: blood. The receptor was derived from a woman aged 40 to 50 with Graves' ophthalmopathy. This chain uses TRBV12-3 or TRBV12-4 with TRBJ2-2; unclear D gene. The DNA for the CDR3 is TGTGCCAGCAGTTCCCTTCGATTTGGGGCCGGGGAGCTGTTTTTT. This sequence encodes CASSSLRFGAGELFF.